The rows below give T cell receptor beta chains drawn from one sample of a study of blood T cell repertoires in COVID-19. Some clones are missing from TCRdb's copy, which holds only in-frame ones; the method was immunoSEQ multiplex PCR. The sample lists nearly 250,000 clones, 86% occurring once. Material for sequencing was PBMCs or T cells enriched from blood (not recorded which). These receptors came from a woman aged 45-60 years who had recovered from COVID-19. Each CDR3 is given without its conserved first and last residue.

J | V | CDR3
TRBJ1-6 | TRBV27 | ASSWTGELVELALH
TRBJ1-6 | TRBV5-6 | ASSLNSLNSPLH
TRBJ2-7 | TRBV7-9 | ASSLLAYRGDSSYEQY
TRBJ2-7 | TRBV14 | ASSPHRGYEQY
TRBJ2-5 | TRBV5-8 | ASSLFAFQETQY
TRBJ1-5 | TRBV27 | ASTTGGQPQH
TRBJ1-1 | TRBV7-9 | ASSLDEGTEAF
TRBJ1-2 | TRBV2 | ASSPGNYGYT
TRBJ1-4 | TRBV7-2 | ASKSGSANEKLF
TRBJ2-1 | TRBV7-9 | ASSPSGTGGYDEQF
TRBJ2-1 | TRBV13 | ASSYSGRLNEQF
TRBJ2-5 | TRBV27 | ASSWVVAGGNLRDQY
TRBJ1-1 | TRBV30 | AWTGQGSSEAF
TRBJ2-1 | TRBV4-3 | ASSQDRMASGPYNEQF
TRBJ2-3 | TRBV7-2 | ASGLEGPSGASTDTQY
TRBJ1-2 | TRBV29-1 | SVGHSNYGYT
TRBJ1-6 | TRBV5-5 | ASSLRDFYNSPLH
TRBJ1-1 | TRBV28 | ASLGQGTEAF
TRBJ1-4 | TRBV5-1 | ASSLGPVNEKLF
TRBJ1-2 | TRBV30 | AWSPGARPT
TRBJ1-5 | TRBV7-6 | ASSLEGRGPQH
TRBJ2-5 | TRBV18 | ASSSGTGGTKTQY
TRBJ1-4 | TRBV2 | ASSGTIMSNEKLF
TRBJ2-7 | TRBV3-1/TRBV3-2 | ASSQTTGTYEQY
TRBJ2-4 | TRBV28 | ASSLGGVAKNIQY
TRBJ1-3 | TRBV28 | ASSTPGHHSGNTIY
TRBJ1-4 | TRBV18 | ASSPQGGEKLF
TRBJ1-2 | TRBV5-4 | ASSYRDRGQYGYT
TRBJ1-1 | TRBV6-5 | ASGTAGLSNTEAF
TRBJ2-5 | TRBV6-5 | ASRNQGAGETQY
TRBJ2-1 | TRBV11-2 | ASSLALWGGGSNEQF
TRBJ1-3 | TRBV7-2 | ASRQSGSGNTIY
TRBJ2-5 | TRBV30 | AWSHRDLKRRGRETQY
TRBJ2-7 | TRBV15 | ATSRDAGESYEQY
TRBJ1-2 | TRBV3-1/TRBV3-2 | ASSPPQGIYGYT
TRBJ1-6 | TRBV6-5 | ASSRVGQGDSPLH
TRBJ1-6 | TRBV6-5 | ASSYTWTEGILH
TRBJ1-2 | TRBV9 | ASRTASYGYT
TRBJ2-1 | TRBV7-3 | ASSPQWTSGTNEQF
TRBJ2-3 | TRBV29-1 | SVFFIAGLTDTQY
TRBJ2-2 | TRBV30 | AWRHLGALNTGELF
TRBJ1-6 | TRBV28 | ASSFGLHNSPLH
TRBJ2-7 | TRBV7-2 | ASSSRQGEQY